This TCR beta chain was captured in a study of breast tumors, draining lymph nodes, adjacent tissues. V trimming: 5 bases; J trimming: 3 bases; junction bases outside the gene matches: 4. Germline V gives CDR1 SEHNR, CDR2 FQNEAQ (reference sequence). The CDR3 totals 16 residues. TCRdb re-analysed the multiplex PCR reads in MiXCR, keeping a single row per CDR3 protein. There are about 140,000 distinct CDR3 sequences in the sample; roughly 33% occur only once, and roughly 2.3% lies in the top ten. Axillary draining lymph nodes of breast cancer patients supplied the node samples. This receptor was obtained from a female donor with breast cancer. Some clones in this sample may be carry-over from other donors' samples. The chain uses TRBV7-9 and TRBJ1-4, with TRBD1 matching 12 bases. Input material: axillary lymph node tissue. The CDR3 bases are TGTGCCAGCAGCGGGACAGGGGGCGCCGCTAATGAAAAACTGTTTTTT. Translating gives CASSGTGGAANEKLFF. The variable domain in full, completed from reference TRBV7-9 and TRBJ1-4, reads DTGVSQNPRHKITKRGQNVTFRCDPISEHNRLYWYRQTLGQGPEFLTYFQNEAQLEKSRLLSDRFSAERPKGSFSTLEIQRTEQGDSAMYLCASSGTGGAANEKLFFGSGTQLSVL.